This TCR beta chain was sequenced for a study of post-analysis software for immune sequencing data. Study background: Courses of disease covered relapsing-remitting, secondary progressive and progressive-relapsing multiple sclerosis.

This clonotype came up a few times. Its target is not known. At one end the junction does not follow the germline gene, possibly because of a read error. Germline lookup yields CDR1 LNHNV and CDR2 YYDKDF (reference sequence). The CDR3 sequence is 13 residues long. The TCR beta cDNA libraries contained unique molecular identifiers. With about 0.85 to 10 million T cells as the source, 400,000 to 550,000 cDNA molecules resulted. MiXCR was run by TCRdb on the PCR reads, yielding one entry per CDR3 protein. The table shows a few hundred thousand distinct CDR3 sequences, with roughly 46% occurring only once. General study points: Five TRBV segments, including TRBV5-6, TRBV5-1 and TRBV20-1, were more frequent in patients than controls. There was significantly lower normalized Chao1 diversity in multiple sclerosis patients than in controls. Strong same-batch co-clustering of samples appeared with F measure clustering.

The V and J genes are TRBV15 and TRBJ1-6; D is undetermined. The sequencing sample was made of blood. The clonotype was recovered from a girl aged 10 to 17 with multiple sclerosis. The CDR3 nucleotides are TGTGCCACCAGAACAGATTATAATTCGCCCCTCCACTTT. Amino acids: CATRTDYNSPLHF.